Below, 16 T cell receptor beta chains from the same sample are listed, as sequenced in a study of TIL therapy for anti-PD-1-resistant metastatic lung cancer. The time point here: pre-treatment sample, taken before nivolumab and TIL therapy. Most excised metastases sampled were pleural nodules or supraclavicular lymph nodes. The immunoSEQ assay was v3. Some clones are missing from TCRdb's copy, which holds only in-frame ones; the method was immunoSEQ multiplex PCR. The profile shows 95,000 or so clones, around 71% of them singletons. The sample here was tumor tissue, taken at baseline. The receptors were sampled from a person between 30 and 79 years old with non-small cell lung cancer.

The chain uses TRBV21-1 and TRBJ2-7; the table calls TRBD2, which could not be checked here. TRBV21-1 is flagged as a pseudogene. This CDR3 region has 14 residues. CDR3 DNA sequence: TGTGCCAGCAGCCGAGGAGGTAGAATCCACGAGCAGTACTTC. Translating it yields CASSRGGRIHEQYF.

The chain employs TRBV27 and TRBJ1-6; D not certain. V was shortened by 7 bases and J by 7 bases, with 5 bases between the two germline ends. The CDR3 spans 11 residues. The germline CDR1 and CDR2 sequences are MNHEY and SMNVEV (reference sequence). CDR3 in amino acids: CASNQNSPLHF. Here the CDR3 DNA reads TGTGCCAGCAATCAGAATTCACCCCTCCACTTT.

There are a few counts of this clone. The J gene is TRBJ2-2, the V gene TRBV10-1; perhaps TRBD1 as D (5 bases). Germline V lookup: CDR1 WNHNN, CDR2 SYGVQD (reference sequence). V was pared by 3 bases and J by 0 bases, with 8 bases between. The CDR3 runs 15 residues. The CDR3 DNA sequence: TGCGCCAGCAGTGACTGGACAACGAACACCGGGGAGCTGTTTTTT. It codes for CASSDWTTNTGELFF.

This clone is categorized as medium-sized. V gene TRBV4-2 combines with J gene TRBJ1-1; tentative D call: TRBD1 (6 bases). Germline V gene sequence: CDR1 LGHNA, CDR2 YNFKEQ. V was clipped by 6 bases and J by 2 bases, with 13 bases between them. The CDR3 has 14 amino acids. DNA for the CDR3: TGTGCCAGCAGTCAGGGGCTAGGAAACACTGAAGCTTTCTTT. It specifies CASSQGLGNTEAFF.

V is TRBV10-3 and J is TRBJ2-7; TRBD2 aligns across 7 bases. Trimming at V came to 10 bases and at J to 2 bases, leaving 8 bases not matched to a gene. The CDR3 extends over 13 amino acids. The germline gives CDR1 ENHRY, CDR2 SYGVKD. CDR3 coding DNA: TGTGCCACGGCGGGGGTAGGGGCCTACGAGCAGTACTTC. It encodes CATAGVGAYEQYF.

The genes are TRBV4-3 and TRBJ2-7; D is possibly TRBD1 or TRBD2 (5 bases each). Per germline, CDR1 LGHNA and CDR2 YSLEER. Trimming stripped 0 bases from V and 7 bases from J, with 19 bases between. The CDR3 runs to 16 residues. The DNA of the CDR3 is TGCGCCAGCAGCCAAGAGTTAGGGGTAGAGGGATGGGAGCAGTACTTC. This encodes CASSQELGVEGWEQYF.

This chain connects TRBV6-5 to TRBJ2-3; a weak D match, TRBD1 (5 bases). Trimming removed 5 bases at V and 2 bases at J, with 14 bases between. Per the germline V gene, CDR1 is MNHEY and CDR2 is SVGAGI. The CDR3 runs to 15 residues. The CDR3 region is CASSRGAGNTDTQYF. The CDR3 bases are TGTGCCAGCAGTAGGGGCGCAGGAAACACAGATACGCAGTATTTT.

This clone was picked up one time. This chain links TRBV19 with TRBJ1-1; tentatively, D is TRBD1 (5 bases). Trimming took off 4 bases at V and 10 bases at J, with 13 bases between the two ends. Germline CDR1 reads LNHDA; CDR2 reads SQIVND (reference sequence). The CDR3 totals 12 residues. The CDR3 nucleotides are TGTGCCAGTAGTAGAGGGGTCAACCGAGCTTTCTTT. Its translation is CASSRGVNRAFF.

The V call is TRBV9, the J call TRBJ1-5; tentative D call: TRBD1 (5 bases). The CDR3 runs to 14 residues. Germline V gene data show CDR1 as SGDLS and CDR2 as YYNGEE. V lost 0 bases and J 6 bases, leaving 10 bases between the germline ends. Here the CDR3 reads CASSVGLGGQPQHF. The CDR3 DNA reads TGTGCCAGCAGCGTAGGTCTCGGGGGTCAGCCCCAGCATTTT.

This clone was counted between two and nine times. V and J are TRBV4-1 and TRBJ1-1, with D tentatively TRBD1 (5 bases). V was trimmed by 2 bases and J by 1 base, leaving 20 bases between them. The CDR3 is 18 residues long. Germline V lookup: CDR1 MGHRA, CDR2 YSYEKL. The CDR3 is CASSQLTIFGAANTEAFF. CDR3 DNA sequence: TGCGCCAGCAGCCAATTAACAATCTTTGGGGCAGCGAACACTGAAGCTTTCTTT.

This chain uses TRBV6-6 with TRBJ2-3; D possibly corresponds to TRBD2 (6 bases). Germline V gene data show CDR1 as MNHNY and CDR2 as SVGAGI (reference sequence). The V and J ends lost 8 bases and 4 bases respectively, with 19 bases between them. The CDR3 is 15 residues long. CDR3 region: CASRETGGRPDTQYF. The CDR3 bases are TGTGCCAGCCGGGAGACCGGAGGTCGTCCAGATACGCAGTATTTT.

CDR3 DNA: TGTGCCAGCAGCCAAGAATTGTGGGACTACAATGAGCAGTTCTTC. It translates to CASSQELWDYNEQFF. The chain recombines TRBV3-1 (or the pseudogene TRBV3-2) with TRBJ2-1; no firm D call. V lost 0 bases and J 3 bases, leaving 9 bases between the germline ends. Germline V gene lookup returns CDR1 LGHDT and CDR2 YNNKEL (reference sequence). The CDR3 contains 15 residues.

The chain uses TRBV27 and TRBJ1-2; no definite D call. Germline CDR1 MNHEY, CDR2 SMNVEV (reference sequence). This CDR3 is built from 13 residues. The ends were cut back, 2 bases at V and 8 bases at J, with 12 bases in the middle. The CDR3 DNA follows: TGTGCCAGCAGTTTAAACCCCAGCACGGGCTACACCTTC. Amino acids: CASSLNPSTGYTF.

This clone showed up just a few times. The genes are TRBV7-9 and TRBJ1-2; TRBD1 matches at 9 bases. Per germline, CDR1 SEHNR and CDR2 FQNEAQ (reference sequence). The CDR3 sequence is 14 residues long. V trimming: 7 bases; J trimming: 6 bases; junction bases outside the gene matches: 9. Written as DNA, the CDR3 is TGTGCCAGCATCCCACAGGGGGCGAGGGATGGCTACACCTTC. This gives the protein CASIPQGARDGYTF.

The rearrangement joins TRBV5-1 to TRBJ2-3, with 10 bases fitting TRBD1. The junction had 4 bases not matched to a gene; V was cut back by 6 bases and J by 3 bases. Germline CDR1 SGHRS, CDR2 YFSETQ. This CDR3 has 14 residues. CDR3 loop: CASTPGQGTDTQYF. The CDR3 DNA is TGCGCCAGCACCCCGGGACAGGGGACAGATACGCAGTATTTT.

The CDR3 DNA reads TGTGCCAGCAGCTTGCTAGCGGTAGAGACCCAGTACTTC. It encodes CASSLLAVETQYF. This chain joins TRBV5-6 and TRBJ2-5; 7 bases agree with TRBD2. V lost 1 base and J lost 4; bases outside the gene matches: 1. CDR1 is SGHDT and CDR2 is YYEEEE in the germline V gene. The CDR3 has 13 amino acids.